This T cell receptor (beta chain) derives from a study of breast tumors, draining lymph nodes, adjacent tissues. Findings of the study overall: Tumor repertoires ranked between lymph nodes and nontumor tissue in diversity, with V and J gene preferences.

The junction had 10 bases not matched to a gene; V was cut back by 10 bases and J by 3 bases. The CDR3 sequence is 15 residues long. Germline CDR1 reads SNHLY; CDR2 reads FYNNEI. MiXCR was run by TCRdb on the multiplex PCR reads, yielding one entry per CDR3 protein. This sample yields approximately 180,000 distinct CDR3 sequences, of which around a third are seen a single time; 3.8% belongs to the top ten. Axillary draining lymph nodes of breast cancer patients supplied the node samples. About this clonotype: Antigen: not known.

The V and J genes are TRBV2 and TRBJ2-1; 9 bases agree with TRBD2. The receptor comes from a female donor with breast cancer. Some clones in this sample may be carry-over from other donors' samples. Sequencing was carried out using axillary lymph node tissue. CDR3 in amino acids: CAITRGLAYYNEQFF. In DNA form, the CDR3 reads TGTGCCATCACCCGGGGACTAGCTTACTACAATGAGCAGTTCTTC.